The present T cell receptor beta chain was sequenced within a study of blood T cell repertoires in COVID-19. Study overall: The origin of the acute and convalescent COVID-19 samples was the United States, Italy and Spain.

The trim removed 0 bases at V and 9 bases at J, leaving 11 bases unmatched. Germline CDR1 reads SGHNT; CDR2 reads YYREEE (reference sequence). CDR3 length: 16 residues. In the original analysis: Cell counts per sample came from amplifying reference gene primers. Measured with immunoSEQ multiplex PCR; TCRdb has only the in-frame clones, and not every one. That table is the source of V, J and clone size, and D and trimming were worked out from the DNA. The sample comprises some 130,000 clones, 70% to 80% of which are singletons, and under 5% rests with the top ten. The source material was peripheral blood. The chain uses TRBV5-4 and TRBJ2-1; 8 nucleotides agree with TRBD2. This receptor was identified in a woman of 80 years or more with acute or convalescent COVID-19. CDR3 nucleotides: TGTGCCAGCAGCTTGGACCTGGGACTAGTTATCGGTGAGCAGTTCTTC. The encoded protein is CASSLDLGLVIGEQFF.